This T cell receptor beta chain is from a study of siplizumab effects on memory and regulatory T cells (dated by TCRdb to the late 2010s). About the study as a whole: The study looked at the effect of siplizumab, an anti-CD2 antibody, on alloreactive T-cell subsets in allogeneic mixed lymphocyte reactions made from human PBMCs.

Receptor libraries were prepared by the immunoSEQ multiplex PCR assay. The deep sequencing platform assayed about 10^5 TCR templates per sample. Genomic DNA extracted from sorted T cells was the material used for TCRbeta CDR3 sequencing. As for the original processing: The R programming language was used for the clonal analysis of the TCRbeta CDR3 data. Alloreactive CD4+ and CD8+ clones were identified by comparing unstimulated samples to CFSE-low samples taken after the reaction. Regulatory or non-regulatory origin was assigned to alloreactive CD4+ clones by matching of sequences to sorted unstimulated Treg and non-Treg repertoires. Imported from immuneACCESS, the table was reduced by TCRdb to in-frame sequences with V and J called. These copies leave out some clones; in studies compared against another copy, an unresolved V gene accounts for under half, and the cause of the remainder is not known. That table furnishes V, J and clone size, whereas the DNA furnished D and trimming. This sample has roughly 100,000 clones in its table, and 85% to 95% of those were observed once. The ten top clones hold 9.5% to 15% of the sample.

TCRbeta CDR3 sequencing was performed on sorted unstimulated T cells and on proliferating T cells recovered from mixed lymphocyte reactions. Fresh whole blood from around 11 HLA-typed healthy donors was used to isolate PBMCs. To map where alloreactive clones came from, CD4+ non-regulatory T cells in the unstimulated state were FACS-sorted. V is clipped by 0 bases and J by 2 bases, and the sequence between their germline boundaries is 12 bases long. The CDR3 measures 16 amino acids from cysteine to phenylalanine. CDR3 DNA only is kept here, 48 bases in frame from base 1. CDR1 and CDR2 were assigned from the germline V gene as KGHSH and LQKENI. Paper-wide results and their limitations: Compared with memory T cells, unstimulated naive T cells appeared more diverse, and naive cells seemed to make a substantial contribution to the alloresponse. The suppressive function of proliferating Tregs from siplizumab cultures was not functionally confirmed. About 75-95% of proliferating CD4+ or CD8+ clones could not be given a naive or memory phenotype. Among mappable alloreactive CD4+ clones, the Treg-derived fraction averaged around 70% with siplizumab versus 25% to 30% in control reactions. Siplizumab significantly reduced the cumulative frequency of alloreactive sequences traceable to unstimulated CD4+ memory T cells. Because sequences at frequencies below about 10^-5 were poorly captured, only a minor fraction of alloreactive clones could be mapped back to unstimulated subsets.

Of note for this clone: There is no known antigen for this receptor. Base-call qualities are not available, and no considerably larger clone is one nucleotide away.

The specimen was non-Treg CD4+ T cells sorted from blood. This specimen's cell subset or site label, per the study, means: FACS-sorted unstimulated CD4+ non-regulatory T cells. The rearrangement combines TRBV18 with TRBJ2-3; the D gene is perhaps TRBD1, from 6 matching bases. The receptor was isolated from a human donor in good health. The encoded CDR3 is CASSPPRQGYTDTQYF. The nucleotide sequence reads TGTGCCAGCTCACCACCGCGGCAGGGGTACACAGATACGCAGTATTTT.